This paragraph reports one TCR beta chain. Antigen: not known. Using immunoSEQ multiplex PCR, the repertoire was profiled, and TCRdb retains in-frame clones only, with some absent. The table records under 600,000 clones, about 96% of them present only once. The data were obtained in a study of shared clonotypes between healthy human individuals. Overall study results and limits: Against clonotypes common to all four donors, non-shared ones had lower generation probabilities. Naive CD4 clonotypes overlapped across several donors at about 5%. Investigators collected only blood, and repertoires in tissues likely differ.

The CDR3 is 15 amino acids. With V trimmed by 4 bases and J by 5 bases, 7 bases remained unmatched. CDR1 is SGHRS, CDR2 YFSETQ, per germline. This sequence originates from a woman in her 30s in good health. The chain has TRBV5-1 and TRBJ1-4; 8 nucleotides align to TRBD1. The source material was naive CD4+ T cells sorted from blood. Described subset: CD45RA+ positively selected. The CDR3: CASSPQGASNEKLFF. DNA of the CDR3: TGCGCCAGCAGCCCCCAGGGGGCCTCGAATGAAAAACTGTTTTTT.